This T cell receptor beta chain was observed in a study of T-cell memory formation after mild COVID-19. Overall study findings and caveats: Clones that contracted from day 15 to 85 had balanced CD4/CD8; later expanders were CD4+ biased. Mostly located in CM and EM were contracting CD4+ clones, with contracting CD8+ clones located in EMRA. Within pre-infection memory, some responding clones were found, suggesting cross-reactive memory joined.

A few counts support this clonotype. No antigen is known for it. TCRdb processed the 5' RACE reads anew with MiXCR; each CDR3 protein has one entry. This sample has a few hundred thousand distinct CDR3 sequences, with approximately 19% found just once. The V end lost 5 bases, the J end lost 5 bases, and 16 bases lay between the germline ends. The CDR3 length is 15 residues. The TCR originated in a man aged 18 to 30 who had mild COVID-19 (a few samples of this study predate the infection). Cell type and time point are not known. Material: PBMCs or a T cell subset sorted from them (not recorded which). The chain carries TRBV12-3 or TRBV12-4 and TRBJ2-1, with D perhaps matching TRBD1 or TRBD2 (5 bases each). This chain's CDR3 is CASSPLGPGNNEQFF. In nucleotides, the CDR3 is TGTGCCAGCAGTCCTCTGGGACCTGGAAACAATGAGCAGTTCTTC.